What follows are 21 T cell receptor beta chains derived from one specimen sequenced in a study of identifying expanded T cells in peripheral blood. The protocol was immunoSEQ multiplex PCR, while the TCRdb copy is restricted to in-frame clones and leaves out a portion. The data hold about 94,000 clones, with approximately 86% observed a single time. The sample was blood. The receptor set was obtained from a person aged 18 to 70 in good health.

V gene TRBV6-5 combines with J gene TRBJ2-1, with D perhaps matching TRBD1 or TRBD2 (5 bases each). The CDR3 runs to 15 residues. The germline V and J ends were trimmed by 4 bases and 7 bases, with 17 bases remaining between them. Germline V gene sequence: CDR1 MNHEY, CDR2 SVGAGI. The CDR3 nucleotides read TGTGCCAGCAGTTCCCCCGGGGACGGGTGGAATGAGCAGTTCTTC. This codes for CASSSPGDGWNEQFF.

This clone appeared a single time. The rearrangement joins TRBV7-9 to TRBJ1-1; possible D gene TRBD1, 6 bases. The CDR3 covers 14 residues. Germline assignment: CDR1 SEHNR and CDR2 FQNEAQ (reference sequence). Trimming cost V 4 bases and J 8 bases, with 17 bases left between them. CDR3 sequence (DNA): TGTGCCAGCAGCTCAACTCAGGGGTCGCGGGAAGCTTTCTTT. Translating gives CASSSTQGSREAFF. The entire variable domain, with the rest obtained from reference TRBV7-9 and TRBJ1-1, is as follows: DTGVSQNPRHKITKRGQNVTFRCDPISEHNRLYWYRQTLGQGPEFLTYFQNEAQLEKSRLLSDRFSAERPKGSFSTLEIQRTEQGDSAMYLCASSSTQGSREAFFGQGTRLTVV.

V gene TRBV6-5 combines with J gene TRBJ2-3, with D uncertain. Between the trimmed V and J ends, which lost 0 bases and 2 bases, there was a span of 9 bases. The CDR3 has 15 residues. In germline, CDR1 is MNHEY, CDR2 SVGAGI. The CDR3 region is CASSYSYGFTDTQYF. The CDR3 DNA reads TGTGCCAGCAGTTACTCATACGGGTTCACAGATACGCAGTATTTT.

This sequence joins TRBV9 and TRBJ2-6; tentatively, D is TRBD1 (6 bases). Trimming removed 0 bases from V and 2 bases from J, with 6 bases in between. Germline V gene sequence: CDR1 SGDLS, CDR2 YYNGEE. CDR3 length equals 15 residues. Written as DNA, the CDR3 is TGTGCCAGCAGCGTAGAGGGGGCTGGGGCCAACGTCCTGACTTTC. Translation: CASSVEGAGANVLTF.

The CDR3 here is CASSLIGRIPKRTEAFF. The CDR3 region has the DNA TGTGCCAGCAGCTTGATCGGGAGAATCCCCAAGAGGACTGAAGCTTTCTTT. This chain links TRBV5-4 with TRBJ1-1; no definite D call. V was trimmed by 1 base and J by 5 bases, leaving 21 bases between them. This CDR3 contains 17 residues. The V gene's germline CDR1 is SGHNT and CDR2 YYREEE (reference sequence).

The chain uses TRBV7-9 and TRBJ1-2, with TRBD1 matching 9 bases. Germline V gene sequence: CDR1 SEHNR, CDR2 FQNEAQ (reference sequence). The CDR3 is 13 residues long. V was clipped by 1 base and J by 8 bases; unmatched bases: 2. CDR3 coding DNA: TGTGCCAGCAGCTTAGACAGGGGGCTGGGCTACACCTTC. Protein: CASSLDRGLGYTF.

The chain is built from TRBV2 and TRBJ1-4, with 7 bases aligning to TRBD1. Germline values: CDR1 SNHLY, CDR2 FYNNEI. V shed 7 bases, J shed 8 bases, and the junction held 4 bases outside the gene matches. This CDR3 has 12 residues. CDR3 in DNA: TGTGCCAGCAATGGCAGGGGGGAAAAACTGTTTTTT. Its translation is CASNGRGEKLFF.

The rearrangement links TRBV27 to TRBJ1-4, with a weak D call TRBD1 (6 bases). Trimming cost V 6 bases and J 5 bases, with 16 bases left between them. Germline CDR1 reads MNHEY; CDR2 reads SMNVEV (reference sequence). The CDR3 spans 15 residues. The CDR3 sequence is CASSEQGLRNEKLFF. The CDR3 DNA is TGTGCCAGCAGCGAACAGGGTTTACGGAATGAAAAACTGTTTTTT. The variable domain in full, completed from reference TRBV27 and TRBJ1-4, reads EAQVTQNPRYLITVTGKKLTVTCSQNMNHEYMSWYRQDPGLGLRQIYYSMNVEVTDKGDVPEGYKVSRKEKRNFPLILESPSPNQTSLYFCASSEQGLRNEKLFFGSGTQLSVL.

The chain recombines TRBV4-1 with TRBJ1-3, with TRBD1 matching over 10 bases. This CDR3 comprises 19 residues. Germline V gene sequence: CDR1 MGHRA, CDR2 YSYEKL. The V segment lost 1 base and the J segment 0 bases; nucleotides outside the gene matches: 9. The CDR3: CASSQGPRDRGDSGNTIYF. The CDR3 DNA sequence: TGCGCCAGCAGCCAAGGTCCCCGGGACAGGGGCGACTCTGGAAACACCATATATTTT.

V usage is TRBV7-2 and J usage is TRBJ2-1, with D maybe TRBD2 (6 bases). The CDR3 contains 14 residues. Trimming took 4 bases from V and 6 from J, leaving 13 bases between them. The germline CDR1 and CDR2 sequences are SGHTA and FQGNSA. The CDR3 sequence is CASSSSMGLNEQFF. The CDR3 DNA follows: TGTGCCAGCAGCTCCAGTATGGGACTCAATGAGCAGTTCTTC.

This chain connects TRBV6-6 to TRBJ2-1; 7 bases map to TRBD2. This CDR3 spans 14 amino acids. Germline assignment: CDR1 MNHNY and CDR2 SVGAGI (reference sequence). The V gene end was trimmed by 7 bases and the J gene end by 10 bases; junction bases not matched to a gene: 13. CDR3 amino acids: CASIRTTRGGEQFF. CDR3 in DNA: TGTGCCAGCATTCGAACGACCCGGGGAGGGGAGCAGTTCTTC.

J is TRBJ1-4 and V is TRBV5-4; D unclear. Germline CDR1 and CDR2: SGHNT and YYREEE (reference sequence). V lost 1 base and J lost 1, with 8 bases in between. The CDR3 loop spans 15 amino acids. CDR3 nucleotide sequence: TGTGCCAGCAGCTTGCGGAGTGGAACTAATGAAAAACTGTTTTTT. This codes for CASSLRSGTNEKLFF. The full variable domain, rest sourced from reference TRBV5-4 and TRBJ1-4, is ETGVTQSPTHLIKTRGQQVTLRCSSQSGHNTVSWYQQALGQGPQFIFQYYREEENGRGNFPPRFSGLQFPNYSSELNVNALELDDSALYLCASSLRSGTNEKLFFGSGTQLSVL.

The chain uses TRBV5-1 and TRBJ1-2; 7 bases match TRBD1. Germline CDR1 is SGHRS and CDR2 is YFSETQ. The CDR3 has 13 residues. J lost 6 bases, V lost 5 bases, and 7 bases had no gene match. CDR3 amino acids: CASSTTGADGYTF. CDR3 bases: TGCGCCAGCAGTACAACAGGGGCGGATGGCTACACCTTC.

The V gene is TRBV27, the J gene TRBJ1-1; weak D call: TRBD1 (5 bases). There are 14 residues in the CDR3. Trimming removed 6 bases at V and 5 bases at J, with 16 bases between. The germline V gene encodes CDR1 MNHEY and CDR2 SMNVEV (reference sequence). This chain's CDR3 is CASSHRPEGTEAFF. Written as DNA, the CDR3 is TGTGCCAGCAGCCACCGACCGGAGGGGACTGAAGCTTTCTTT.

The genes are TRBV6-1 and TRBJ1-1; no reliable D call. V lost 1 base and J lost 5, with 14 bases in between. The germline V gene has CDR1 MNHNS and CDR2 SASEGT. The CDR3 is 15 amino acids. The CDR3 loop is CASSEGLWGGTEAFF. CDR3 nucleotide sequence: TGTGCCAGCAGTGAAGGCCTCTGGGGTGGGACTGAAGCTTTCTTT.

V is TRBV5-1 and J is TRBJ2-1; D possibly corresponds to TRBD1 (5 bases). The germline V gene encodes CDR1 SGHRS and CDR2 YFSETQ. The CDR3 is 14 residues long. V was shortened by 2 bases and J by 6 bases, with 12 bases between the two germline ends. CDR3 nucleotide sequence: TGCGCCAGCAGCTTTGGCCCCCAGGGCAATGAGCAGTTCTTC. Protein: CASSFGPQGNEQFF.

The chain recombines TRBV2 with TRBJ2-2, with 14 bases identical to TRBD2. This CDR3 is 20 amino acids long. The J segment lost 2 bases and the V segment lost 4 bases, leaving 12 bases of the junction unmatched. Germline V gene lookup returns CDR1 SNHLY and CDR2 FYNNEI. Here the CDR3 reads CASSAGLAGGIGGNTGELFF. The CDR3 nucleotides read TGTGCCAGCAGTGCTGGACTAGCGGGGGGCATAGGCGGCAACACCGGGGAGCTGTTTTTT.

The V call is TRBV14, the J call TRBJ1-1; D remains ambiguous. With 2 bases removed from V and 4 bases from J, the gap between germline ends came to 14 bases. Germline V lookup: CDR1 SGHDN, CDR2 FVKESK. The CDR3 has 15 residues. The CDR3 region has the DNA TGTGCCAGCAGCCAACAGCAGAAAAGGGTCACTGAAGCTTTCTTT. Amino acids: CASSQQQKRVTEAFF.

The genes are TRBV5-4 and TRBJ1-1, with D unclear. CDR3 length equals 12 residues. V was pared by 4 bases and J by 0 bases, with 4 bases between. From germline, CDR1 is SGHNT and CDR2 YYREEE (reference sequence). As DNA, the CDR3 is TGTGCCAGCAGCCCCATGAACACTGAAGCTTTCTTT. Encoded protein: CASSPMNTEAFF.

The rearrangement joins TRBV7-9 to TRBJ2-3; 8 positions agree with TRBD2. Germline V gene data show CDR1 as SEHNR and CDR2 as FQNEAQ (reference sequence). The CDR3 is 16 amino acids. V shed 5 bases and J 2 bases; nucleotides not matched to a gene: 9. The CDR3 is CASSLTSGTFTDTQYF. CDR3 DNA sequence: TGTGCCAGCAGCCTCACTAGCGGTACATTCACAGATACGCAGTATTTT.

This chain joins TRBV19 and TRBJ1-6; D uncertain. This CDR3 spans 14 amino acids. V lost 8 bases, J lost 0 bases, and 8 bases lay in between. CDR1 LNHDA and CDR2 SQIVND come from the germline V gene (reference sequence). DNA of the CDR3: TGTGCCAGTCGCTGGAGCTCCTATAATTCACCCCTCCACTTT. Translated: CASRWSSYNSPLHF.